The 21 T cell receptor beta chains below come from one sample, sequenced in a study of STAT5B mutations in CD4+ large granular lymphocyte leukemia. TCRdb's copy holds only in-frame clones and misses some; the assay was immunoSEQ multiplex PCR. Of over 25,000 clones listed, roughly 72% are singletons. What was sequenced was CD4+ T cells from blood buffy coats. These receptors all stem from a human donor in good health.

V usage is TRBV29-1 and J usage is TRBJ2-3; D gene uncertain. The CDR3 contains 11 residues. V was pared by 2 bases and J by 2 bases, with 2 bases between. Germline CDR1 SQVTM, CDR2 ANQGSEA. CDR3 sequence reads: CSVENTDTQYF. CDR3 DNA: TGCAGCGTTGAAAACACAGATACGCAGTATTTT.

The rearrangement joins TRBV2 to TRBJ2-5; maybe TRBD1 (5 bases). The CDR3 covers 17 residues. The germline V and J ends were trimmed by 3 bases and 1 base, with 18 bases remaining between them. Per germline, CDR1 SNHLY and CDR2 FYNNEI. As DNA, the CDR3 is TGTGCCAGCAGTGATGTCTCGCTGGGGCTGGTCCAAGAGACCCAGTACTTC. Protein: CASSDVSLGLVQETQYF. Looking up the rest from reference TRBV2 and TRBJ2-5 gives the full variable domain: EPEVTQTPSHQVTQMGQEVILRCVPISNHLYFYWYRQILGQKVEFLVSFYNNEISEKSEIFDDQFSVERPDGSNFTLKIRSTKLEDSAMYFCASSDVSLGLVQETQYFGPGTRLLVL.

In this sample, this clone turned up once. The chain couples TRBV5-1 to TRBJ2-3; the match to TRBD2 covers 9 bases. This CDR3 is 15 amino acids long. From germline, CDR1 is SGHRS and CDR2 YFSETQ. V dropped 3 bases and J dropped 2; count of bases not matched to a gene: 4. CDR3 protein: CASSWGLAHTDTQYF. CDR3 DNA sequence: TGCGCCAGCAGCTGGGGACTAGCCCACACAGATACGCAGTATTTT.

The chain combines TRBV7-2 with TRBJ1-5, with unresolved D. V shed 4 bases and J shed 7 bases, with 14 bases lying between them. Germline-derived CDR1 and CDR2 are SGHTA and FQGNSA. The CDR3 is 14 residues long. The CDR3: CASSSSRAGQPQHF. The CDR3 DNA reads as TGTGCCAGCAGCTCTTCGAGGGCGGGGCAGCCCCAGCATTTT.

The V call is TRBV7-8, the J call TRBJ2-7; 8 bases match TRBD1. Germline CDR1 is SGHVS and CDR2 is FQNEAQ. V lost 3 bases to trimming and J lost 5 bases; unmatched junction nucleotides: 9. CDR3 size: 15 residues. The CDR3: CASSFRTGSFNEQYF. In DNA form, the CDR3 reads TGTGCCAGCAGCTTCAGGACAGGGAGTTTTAACGAGCAGTACTTC. Full variable domain (rest looked up from reference TRBV7-8 and TRBJ2-7): GAGVSQSPRYKVAKRGQDVALRCDPISGHVSLFWYQQALGQGPEFLTYFQNEAQLDKSGLPSDRFFAERPEGSVSTLKIQRTQQEDSAVYLCASSFRTGSFNEQYFGPGTRLTVT.

This chain connects TRBV5-6 to TRBJ2-7, with 7 bases that match TRBD2. CDR1 and CDR2 (germline): SGHDT, YYEEEE. The V gene end was trimmed by 1 base and the J gene end by 0 bases; junction bases not matched to a gene: 4. The CDR3 is 15 amino acids. The CDR3: CASSLSGTLSYEQYF. In DNA, the CDR3 is TGTGCCAGCAGCTTGAGCGGGACCCTCTCCTACGAGCAGTACTTC. Supplemented by reference TRBV5-6 and TRBJ2-7, the full variable domain reads DAGVTQSPTHLIKTRGQQVTLRCSPKSGHDTVSWYQQALGQGPQFIFQYYEEEERQRGNFPDRFSGHQFPNYSSELNVNALLLGDSALYLCASSLSGTLSYEQYFGPGTRLTVT.

The chain employs TRBV28 and TRBJ1-5; D gene unclear. Trimming pared 5 bases from V and 3 bases from J, leaving 5 bases between. Looked up from germline, CDR1 is MDHEN and CDR2 is SYDVKM. This CDR3 region has 12 residues. The CDR3 spells CASSPVNQPQHF. The CDR3 DNA is TGTGCCAGCAGTCCAGTCAATCAGCCCCAGCATTTT.

This clone came up a few times. The chain combines TRBV30 with TRBJ1-6, with D maybe TRBD1 (5 bases). CDR1 is GTSNPN, CDR2 SVGIG, per germline (reference sequence). V lost 8 bases, J lost 5 bases, and 16 bases lay in between. The CDR3 is made up of 14 amino acids. CDR3 coding DNA: TGTGCCGAGGGAGAAGGGACTAATAATTCACCCCTCCACTTT. Translation gives CAEGEGTNNSPLHF.

V usage is TRBV7-3 and J usage is TRBJ1-2; no clear D gene. V lost 2 bases and J 6 bases, leaving 7 bases between the germline ends. The CDR3 covers 12 residues. The V gene's germline CDR1 is SGHTA and CDR2 FQGTGA. This CDR3 reads CASSLDGHGYTF. CDR3 bases: TGTGCCAGCAGCTTAGACGGGCATGGCTACACCTTC.

This chain links TRBV25-1 with TRBJ1-5; tentative D call: TRBD1 (5 bases). Germline V lookup: CDR1 MGHDK, CDR2 SYGVNS. The CDR3 length is 14 residues. V lost 7 bases and J 4 bases, leaving 14 bases between the germline ends. CDR3 sequence (DNA): TGTGCCAGCACCGGGGAGGGGCGGAATCAGCCCCAGCATTTT. This sequence encodes CASTGEGRNQPQHF.

The J gene is TRBJ1-1, the V gene TRBV29-1; no definite D call. V lost 4 bases and J 2 bases, leaving 14 bases between the germline ends. CDR1 is SQVTM, CDR2 ANQGSEA, per germline. This CDR3 is built from 14 residues. The chain's CDR3 is CSVVGRRSNTEAFF. The CDR3 region has the DNA TGCAGCGTTGTCGGCCGGAGATCTAACACTGAAGCTTTCTTT.

The V call is TRBV30, the J call TRBJ1-4; 8 bases are a match to TRBD1. The CDR3 covers 14 residues. The germline CDR1 and CDR2 sequences are GTSNPN and SVGIG (reference sequence). The V and J ends lost 0 bases and 9 bases, in that order; junction bases with no gene match: 6. As DNA, the CDR3 is TGTGCCTGGAGTGTTAGGCAGGGGGCAAAAAAACTGTTTTTT. Translating gives CAWSVRQGAKKLFF.

This chain connects TRBV7-9 to TRBJ2-7, with a possible D match to TRBD1 (6 bases). Trimming took off 3 bases at V and 1 base at J, with 7 bases between the two ends. The CDR3 sequence is 13 residues long. Germline V gene data show CDR1 as SEHNR and CDR2 as FQNEAQ (reference sequence). CDR3 sequence reads: CASSFTGSYEQYF. The CDR3 nucleotides read TGTGCCAGCAGCTTCACAGGGTCCTACGAGCAGTACTTC.

This sequence joins TRBV18 and TRBJ1-1, with TRBD1 identical over 8 bases. This CDR3 region has 14 residues. CDR1 is KGHSH and CDR2 is LQKENI in the germline V gene. The J segment lost 5 bases and the V segment lost 4 bases, leaving 6 bases of the junction unmatched. In DNA form, the CDR3 reads TGTGCCAGCTCACGACAGGGGCGAGGTACTGAAGCTTTCTTT. Translating gives CASSRQGRGTEAFF.

DNA of the CDR3: TGTGCCAGTACTAGGGGGCATGGCTACACCTTC. Translating it yields CASTRGHGYTF. The chain employs TRBV6-5 and TRBJ1-2; 7 nucleotides line up with TRBD1. Per germline, CDR1 MNHEY and CDR2 SVGAGI. V trimming: 9 bases; J trimming: 6 bases; junction bases outside the gene matches: 4. The CDR3 length is 11 residues.

This clone was counted only a few times. The chain uses TRBV5-8 and TRBJ1-5, with no clear D. Germline V gene lookup returns CDR1 SGHTS and CDR2 YDEGEE. V shed 4 bases and J shed 5 bases, with 10 bases lying between them. The CDR3 has 13 amino acids. CDR3 sequence reads: CASSRVSDQPQHF. The DNA for the CDR3 is TGTGCCAGCAGCAGGGTATCGGATCAGCCCCAGCATTTT.

The V gene is TRBV10-2, the J gene TRBJ2-4; the match to TRBD2 covers 11 bases. CDR3 length: 16 residues. Trimming took 2 bases from V and 6 from J; bases not matched to a gene: 6. Germline values: CDR1 WSHSY, CDR2 SAAADI. CDR3 sequence reads: CASSEASGGRRNIQYF. CDR3 coding DNA: TGCGCCAGCAGTGAGGCTAGCGGGGGGCGGAGAAACATTCAGTACTTC.

This chain's CDR3 is CASSSAGMVVSPLHF. CDR3 bases: TGTGCCAGCAGTTCGGCTGGGATGGTTGTTTCACCCCTCCACTTT. The rearrangement joins TRBV5-5 to TRBJ1-6; D unclear. The CDR3 extends over 15 amino acids. V gave up 5 bases and J gave up 9 bases, with 18 bases separating them. Germline-derived CDR1 and CDR2 are SGHKS and YYEKEE (reference sequence).

The chain is built from TRBV19 and TRBJ2-3; D is perhaps TRBD2 (5 bases). This CDR3 contains 14 residues. CDR1 and CDR2 (germline): LNHDA, SQIVND (reference sequence). With 3 bases removed from V and 0 bases from J, the gap between germline ends came to 7 bases. In DNA, the CDR3 is TGTGCCAGTAGTATGGGAGCTAGCACAGATACGCAGTATTTT. Protein sequence: CASSMGASTDTQYF.

The chain carries TRBV5-4 and TRBJ2-6; no reliable D call. The CDR3 contains 15 residues. Germline lookup yields CDR1 SGHNT and CDR2 YYREEE (reference sequence). V was trimmed by 1 base and J by 0 bases, leaving 5 bases between them. The chain's CDR3 is CASSLPLSGANVLTF. The CDR3 DNA reads as TGTGCCAGCAGCTTGCCACTCTCTGGGGCCAACGTCCTGACTTTC. The full variable domain, rest sourced from reference TRBV5-4 and TRBJ2-6, is ETGVTQSPTHLIKTRGQQVTLRCSSQSGHNTVSWYQQALGQGPQFIFQYYREEENGRGNFPPRFSGLQFPNYSSELNVNALELDDSALYLCASSLPLSGANVLTFGAGSRLTVL.

This clone was seen only a few times. In the same sample, other DNA sequences code for this CDR3. J is TRBJ1-1 and V is TRBV7-9; 7 nucleotides align to TRBD1. In germline, CDR1 is SEHNR, CDR2 FQNEAQ (reference sequence). The CDR3 sequence is 14 residues long. V gave up 1 base and J gave up 1 base; unmatched junction bases: 0. For the CDR3, the DNA is TGTGCCAGCAGCTTAGGACAGGGGAACACTGAAGCTTTCTTT. Translated: CASSLGQGNTEAFF.